This T cell receptor (beta chain) was captured by sequencing in a study of cytomegalovirus exposure and HLA in healthy donors. Study results and caveats: Per a prior analysis, the majority of TCR beta V segments were productive roughly 87% or roughly 30% of the time. CMV serostatus was the only immune exposure information that was available. 150 or so TCR beta chains were listed as cytomegalovirus-associated.

This clone was observed once. What it recognizes is unknown. The CDR3 runs to 12 residues. The V end lost 3 bases, the J end lost 4 bases, and 6 bases lay between the germline ends. Germline CDR1 is LNHNV and CDR2 is YYDKDF (reference sequence). Primers included in the PCR were 60 Vbeta and 13 Jbeta primers. Clones were read by immunoSEQ multiplex PCR, and TCRdb kept only the in-frame ones, dropping some. Among 90,000 to 110,000 clones listed, just under 80% were seen once. The sequence came from a male donor in good health and CMV-seronegative. Sequencing was performed on PBMCs. This chain joins TRBV15 and TRBJ2-5; D gene uncertain. CDR3 DNA: TGTGCCACCAGCAGGGCCGCAGAGACCCAGTACTTC. Its translation is CATSRAAETQYF.